This T cell receptor beta chain stems from a study of T cells in tuberculosis. Generated by immunoSEQ multiplex PCR, the TCRdb table keeps only in-frame clones and is missing some. The sample has 30,000 to 40,000 clones, around 96% seen once. The germline V and J ends were trimmed by 8 bases and 1 base, with 15 bases remaining between them. In germline, CDR1 is MNHEY, CDR2 SMNVEV (reference sequence). This CDR3 spans 15 amino acids. The rearrangement uses TRBV27 and TRBJ1-3; D is perhaps TRBD1 (5 bases). Sequencing input: PBMCs. This receptor was obtained from a donor between 10 and 35 years old with latent tuberculosis or without tuberculosis infection. Here the CDR3 reads CASQPRAGSGNTIYF. The DNA of the CDR3 is TGTGCCAGCCAACCCCGCGCAGGGTCTGGAAACACCATATATTTT.